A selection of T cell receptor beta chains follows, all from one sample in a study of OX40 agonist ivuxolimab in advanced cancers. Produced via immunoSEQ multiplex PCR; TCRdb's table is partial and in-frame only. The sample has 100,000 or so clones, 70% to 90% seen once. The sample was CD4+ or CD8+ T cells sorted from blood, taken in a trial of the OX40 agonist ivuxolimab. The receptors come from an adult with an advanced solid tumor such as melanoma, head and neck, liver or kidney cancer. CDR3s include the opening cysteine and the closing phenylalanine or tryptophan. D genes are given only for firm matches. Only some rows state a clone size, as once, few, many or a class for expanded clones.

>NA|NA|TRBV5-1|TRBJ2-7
TGCGCCAGCAGCTTGGAAACGACAGGCGGCGAGCAGTACTTC
CASSLETTGGEQYF
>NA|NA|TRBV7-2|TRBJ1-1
TGTGCCAGCAGCCCAGGGATGAACACTGAAGCTTTCTTT
CASSPGMNTEAFF
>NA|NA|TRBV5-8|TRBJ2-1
TGTGCCAGCAGGCCCGCCTGGGGACTTTCCTACAATGAGCAGTTCTTC
CASRPAWGLSYNEQFF
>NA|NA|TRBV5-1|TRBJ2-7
TGCGCCAGCAGCTTGGCCGGAGGGGGAAGGGGAGTCGAGCAGTACTTC
CASSLAGGGRGVEQYF
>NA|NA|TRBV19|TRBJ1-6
TGTGCCAGTAAAGTGGGGACAAGCTATAATTCACCCCTCCACTTT
CASKVGTSYNSPLHF
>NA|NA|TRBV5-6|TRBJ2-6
TGTGCCAGCACCCCCCCCGGCGGCAACTCTGGGGCCAACGTCCTGACTTTC
CASTPPGGNSGANVLTF
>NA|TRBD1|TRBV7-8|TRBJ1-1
TGTGCCAGCAGCTTAGGTGGCAGGGGGCGGTTCACTGAAGCTTTCTTT
CASSLGGRGRFTEAFF
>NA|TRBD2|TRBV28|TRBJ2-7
TGTGCCAGCAGTGGAGGGACTAGAACGAACGAGCAGTACTTC
CASSGGTRTNEQYF
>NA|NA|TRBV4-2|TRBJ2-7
TGTGCCAGCAGCCGGACGGAGGACGAGCAGTACTTC
CASSRTEDEQYF
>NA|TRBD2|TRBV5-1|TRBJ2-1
TGCGCCAGCAGCTTGGGCCCTGCGGGAGGCAATGAGCAGTTCTTC
CASSLGPAGGNEQFF
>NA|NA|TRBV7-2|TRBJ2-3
TGTGCCAGCAGCTTTAGGTGGAGTAGCACAGATACGCAGTATTTT
CASSFRWSSTDTQYF
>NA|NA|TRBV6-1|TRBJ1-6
TGTGCCAGCATCTCCCAGGGCCTGGGGCCCCTCCACTTT
CASISQGLGPLHF
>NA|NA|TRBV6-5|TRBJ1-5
TGTGCCAGCAGTTACTCGGTAGTAGGCAATCAGCCCCAGCATTTT
CASSYSVVGNQPQHF
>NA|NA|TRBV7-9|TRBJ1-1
TGTGCCAGCAGCTTAGAGGACAGCATGAACACTGAAGCTTTCTTT
CASSLEDSMNTEAFF
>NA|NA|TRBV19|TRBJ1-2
TGTGCCAGTAGTATAATGGGTCAGGGAAACTATGGCTACACCTTC
CASSIMGQGNYGYTF
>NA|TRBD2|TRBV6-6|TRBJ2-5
TGTGCCAGCAGTTCCCCGAGCCGGGAGGGCACAGAGACCCAGTACTTC
CASSSPSREGTETQYF
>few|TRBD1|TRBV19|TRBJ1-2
TGTGCCAGTTATACCCGGGACAGGGATAGTCTATTGGCTGGCTACACCTTC
CASYTRDRDSLLAGYTF
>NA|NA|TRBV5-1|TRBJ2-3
TGCGCCAGCAGCTTACACGGCGCCCAAACAGATACGCAGTATTTT
CASSLHGAQTDTQYF
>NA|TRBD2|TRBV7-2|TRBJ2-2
TGTGCCAGCAGCCTCGGGAGGACGAGCACCGGGGAGCTGTTTTTT
CASSLGRTSTGELFF
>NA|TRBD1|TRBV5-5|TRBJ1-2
TGTGCCAGCAGCCTCACACCCGGGACAGGGGGCAATGGCTACACCTTC
CASSLTPGTGGNGYTF
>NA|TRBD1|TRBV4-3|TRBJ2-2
TGCGCCAGCAGCCGACAGGGGAACACCGGGGAGCTGTTTTTT
CASSRQGNTGELFF
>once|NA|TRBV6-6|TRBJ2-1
TGTGCCAGCAGTAACAGGGAGCAGTTCTTC
CASSNREQFF
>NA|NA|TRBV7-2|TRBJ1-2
TGTGCCAGCAGCCCCCAAGGCTATGGCTACACCTTC
CASSPQGYGYTF
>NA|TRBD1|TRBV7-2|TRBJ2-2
TGTGCCAGCAGCTTAAGGGGGCAGGCCGGGGAGCTGTTTTTT
CASSLRGQAGELFF
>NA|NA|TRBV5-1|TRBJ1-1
TGCGCCAGCAGCCCCCCGGGAATTTCAACTGAAGCTTTCTTT
CASSPPGISTEAFF
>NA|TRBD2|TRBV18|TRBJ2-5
TGTGCCAGCTCATCAGCGGGAGAAGGAGAGACCCAGTACTTC
CASSSAGEGETQYF
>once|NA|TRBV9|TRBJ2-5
TGTGCCAGCGGCTTTGGTGGCGCAGGGAGAGAGACCCAGTACTTC
CASGFGGAGRETQYF
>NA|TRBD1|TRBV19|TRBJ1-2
TGTGCCAGTATGCAGGGGGCGGAAGGCTACACCTTC
CASMQGAEGYTF
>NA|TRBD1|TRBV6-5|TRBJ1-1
TGTGCCAGCCTATTGGCAGGGGGTCTGGAAGCTTTCTTT
CASLLAGGLEAFF
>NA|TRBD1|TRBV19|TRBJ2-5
TGTGCCAGCCGATCGGGACAGGGGGCCGAGACCCAGTACTTC
CASRSGQGAETQYF
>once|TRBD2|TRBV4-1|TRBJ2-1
TGCGCCAGCAGCCAAGATAGCCGGGCGCTAGCGGGAGGTCTTGAGCAGTTCTTC
CASSQDSRALAGGLEQFF
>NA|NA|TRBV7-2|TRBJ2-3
TGTGCCAGCAGCTTAGGGTTGAGAGGCCAGACAGATACGCAGTATTTT
CASSLGLRGQTDTQYF
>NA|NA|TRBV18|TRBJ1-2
TGTGCCAGCTCACCCCCCGAACCGTCATGGGGCTACACCTTC
CASSPPEPSWGYTF
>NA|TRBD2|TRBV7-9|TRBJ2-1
TGTGCCAGCAGCTGGGGGAGCGGGACGTCTTCGAATGAGCAGTTCTTC
CASSWGSGTSSNEQFF
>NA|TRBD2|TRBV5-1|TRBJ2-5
TGCGCCAGCAGCCAAGGGACTAAAGGCGAGACCCAGTACTTC
CASSQGTKGETQYF
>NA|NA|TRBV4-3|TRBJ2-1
TGCGCCAGCAGCCAGGGGTGGGGGTTTACCGACAATGAGCAGTTCTTC
CASSQGWGFTDNEQFF
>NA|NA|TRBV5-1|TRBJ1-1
TGCGCCAGCAGCTTGGGACAGCCTAGACCTGAAGCTTTCTTT
CASSLGQPRPEAFF
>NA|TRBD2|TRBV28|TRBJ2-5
TGTGCCAGCAGGGCCGGGACTAACCCAGGAGAGACCCAGTACTTC
CASRAGTNPGETQYF
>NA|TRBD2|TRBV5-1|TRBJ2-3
TGCGCCAGCAGCTTTCCCGTTAGCGGGGCATTTTTGAGGGGGACAGATACGCAGTATTTT
CASSFPVSGAFLRGTDTQYF
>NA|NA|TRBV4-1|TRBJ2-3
TGCGCCAGCAGCCAACCCGGCTACACAGATACGCAGTATTTT
CASSQPGYTDTQYF
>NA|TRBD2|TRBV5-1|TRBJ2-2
TGCGCCACCGCTCCCCTAGCGGGTCAGATCACCGGGGAGCTGTTTTTT
CATAPLAGQITGELFF
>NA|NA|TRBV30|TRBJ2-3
TGTGCCTGGGCTAGCACAGATACGCAGTATTTT
CAWASTDTQYF
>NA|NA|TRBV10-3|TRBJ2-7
TGTGCCATCAGTGAGTCTTTAGGTACAGGGCAGTACTTC
CAISESLGTGQYF
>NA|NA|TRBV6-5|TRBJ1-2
TGTGCCAGCAGCCGAACCCCGTATAACTATGGCTACACCTTC
CASSRTPYNYGYTF
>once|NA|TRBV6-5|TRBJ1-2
TGTGCCGCGGGAGGATCGGAGATGCGTGGTGGCTACACCTTC
CAAGGSEMRGGYTF
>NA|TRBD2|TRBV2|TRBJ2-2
TGTGCCAGCAGTGATATGGCTAGCGGGAGGAGAACCGGGGAGCTGTTTTTT
CASSDMASGRRTGELFF
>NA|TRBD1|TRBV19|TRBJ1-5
TGTGCCAGTAGTATCGGCAGATTCGGACAGGACGTCTATAGCAATCAGCCCCAGCATTTT
CASSIGRFGQDVYSNQPQHF
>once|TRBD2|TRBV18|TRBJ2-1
TGTGCCAGCTCACCCGGGACTAGTCCCTACAATGAGCAGTTCTTC
CASSPGTSPYNEQFF
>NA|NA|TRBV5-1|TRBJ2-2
TGCGCCAGCAGCTTGAATCCGCCGGCCGGGGAGCTGTTTTTT
CASSLNPPAGELFF
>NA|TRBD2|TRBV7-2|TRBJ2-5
TGTGCCAGCAGCTTACAGCTCAGCTCGGGCGGGAGAGGGGAGACCCAGTACTTC
CASSLQLSSGGRGETQYF
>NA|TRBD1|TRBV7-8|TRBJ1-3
TGTGCCAGCAGCCCACACTCGTTGGACAGGGGGCCTACTGGAAACACCATATATTTT
CASSPHSLDRGPTGNTIYF
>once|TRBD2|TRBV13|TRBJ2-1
TGTGCCAGCAGCCCCTGGGGGGGGGCCTACAATGAGCAGTTCTTC
CASSPWGGAYNEQFF
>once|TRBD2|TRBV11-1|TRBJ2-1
TGTGCCAGCAGCTTCGCCAGCGGGAGCTACAATGAGCAGTTCTTC
CASSFASGSYNEQFF
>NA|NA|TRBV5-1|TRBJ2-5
TGCGCCAGCAGCTTTCAGGCGGGGGAGACCCAGTACTTC
CASSFQAGETQYF
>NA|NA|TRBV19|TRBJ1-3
TGTGCCAGCGCTAGGACGGTCCCTGGAAACACCATATATTTT
CASARTVPGNTIYF
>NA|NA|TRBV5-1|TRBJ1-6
TGCGCCAGCAGCTTGTGGGGAGATTATAATTCACCCCTCCACTTT
CASSLWGDYNSPLHF
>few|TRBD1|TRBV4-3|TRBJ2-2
TGCGCCAGCAGCCAAGAGGGCAGGGGGTTTGGGGAGCTGTTTTTT
CASSQEGRGFGELFF